The rows below give T cell receptor beta chains drawn from one sample of a study of Tregs in tolerant kidney transplant recipients. Here immunoSEQ multiplex PCR was the method, and the copy in TCRdb shows in-frame clones only, minus some. The table shows about 88,000 clones, with roughly nine tenths occurring only once. Sequenced: CD8+ T cells from blood. These receptors were obtained from a human donor in good health. Both conserved end residues are part of each CDR3. A D gene is named only where the DNA matches it firmly. Clone size is not always given. Where it is, it says once, few, many or a class for expanded clones.

d_gene: -; v_gene: TRBV19; j_gene: TRBJ1-5; abundance: -; CDR3nt: TGTGCCAGTAGTATAATGGGTAGCAATCAGCCCCAGCATTTT; CDR3aa: CASSIMGSNQPQHF
d_gene: -; v_gene: TRBV27; j_gene: TRBJ2-2; abundance: -; CDR3nt: TGTGCCAGCAGTTTCGTTGGGGCTGGCACCGGGGAGCTGTTTTTT; CDR3aa: CASSFVGAGTGELFF
d_gene: -; v_gene: TRBV27; j_gene: TRBJ2-7; abundance: -; CDR3nt: TGTGCCAGCAGCCCCGGGCCCACGGCCTACGAGCAGTACTTC; CDR3aa: CASSPGPTAYEQYF
d_gene: -; v_gene: TRBV7-8; j_gene: TRBJ1-2; abundance: -; CDR3nt: TGTGCCAGCAGCTTGGGACCTGGAGACAACTATGGCTACACCTTC; CDR3aa: CASSLGPGDNYGYTF
d_gene: -; v_gene: TRBV19; j_gene: TRBJ1-1; abundance: -; CDR3nt: TGTGCCAGTAAACCGGGACAGAACACTGAAGCTTTCTTT; CDR3aa: CASKPGQNTEAFF
d_gene: TRBD2; v_gene: TRBV7-9; j_gene: TRBJ2-3; abundance: -; CDR3nt: TGTGCCAGCAGCTTACCGCGGGGGACAGATACGCAGTATTTT; CDR3aa: CASSLPRGTDTQYF
d_gene: -; v_gene: TRBV9; j_gene: TRBJ2-1; abundance: -; CDR3nt: TGTGCCAGCAGCGTAGCGGGGGGCCCTAATGAGCAGTTCTTC; CDR3aa: CASSVAGGPNEQFF
d_gene: -; v_gene: TRBV7-9; j_gene: TRBJ2-2; abundance: -; CDR3nt: TGTGCCAGCAGCGTTACCGGGAGATACACCGGGGAGCTGTTTTTT; CDR3aa: CASSVTGRYTGELFF
d_gene: TRBD2; v_gene: TRBV7-8; j_gene: TRBJ2-1; abundance: -; CDR3nt: TGTGCCAGCAGCGTAACCCTAGCGGGTGCCTACTACAATGAGCAGTTCTTC; CDR3aa: CASSVTLAGAYYNEQFF
d_gene: -; v_gene: TRBV4-1; j_gene: TRBJ2-1; abundance: -; CDR3nt: TGCGCCAGCAGCCAAGATTTCAGGGATTTAGCGAATGAGCAGTTCTTC; CDR3aa: CASSQDFRDLANEQFF
d_gene: -; v_gene: TRBV6-5; j_gene: TRBJ1-1; abundance: -; CDR3nt: TGTGCCAGCAGCTTGACAGAGAACACTGAAGCTTTCTTT; CDR3aa: CASSLTENTEAFF
d_gene: TRBD2; v_gene: TRBV5-4; j_gene: TRBJ2-3; abundance: -; CDR3nt: TGTGCCACCGCCGGGGGGGGTACGCAGTATTTT; CDR3aa: CATAGGGTQYF
d_gene: -; v_gene: TRBV21-1; j_gene: TRBJ1-4; abundance: -; CDR3nt: TGTGCCAGCAGCAAACCTAGACAGGGGGCGGGTGAAAAACTGTTTTTT; CDR3aa: CASSKPRQGAGEKLFF
d_gene: TRBD2; v_gene: TRBV5-6; j_gene: TRBJ2-7; abundance: -; CDR3nt: TGTGCCAGCAGCTTCTGGGGAGGGGCCTACGAGCAGTACTTC; CDR3aa: CASSFWGGAYEQYF
d_gene: -; v_gene: TRBV29-1; j_gene: TRBJ2-4; abundance: few; CDR3nt: TGCAGCGCTGTGGGAGGCAGGGAAAACATTCAGTACTTC; CDR3aa: CSAVGGRENIQYF
d_gene: TRBD2; v_gene: TRBV6-5; j_gene: TRBJ2-7; abundance: -; CDR3nt: TGTGCCAGCCTAGCGGGGGTGATGTACTTC; CDR3aa: CASLAGVMYF
d_gene: TRBD2; v_gene: TRBV27; j_gene: TRBJ2-1; abundance: -; CDR3nt: TGTGCCAGCAGTTCCGGACTAGCGGGAGCTTACAATGAGCAGTTCTTC; CDR3aa: CASSSGLAGAYNEQFF
d_gene: -; v_gene: TRBV5-5; j_gene: TRBJ1-5; abundance: -; CDR3nt: TGTGCCAGCAGCTTGGCAAGGGACCTTAGCAATCAGCCCCAGCATTTT; CDR3aa: CASSLARDLSNQPQHF
d_gene: -; v_gene: TRBV7-9; j_gene: TRBJ1-6; abundance: -; CDR3nt: TGTGCCAGCAGCTTAGGAGGGGGGGGATCCTATAATTCACCCCTCCACTTT; CDR3aa: CASSLGGGGSYNSPLHF
d_gene: TRBD2; v_gene: TRBV7-9; j_gene: TRBJ2-3; abundance: -; CDR3nt: TGTGCCAGCAGCACCCGACTAGCGGGAGAGGGCACGCAGTATTTT; CDR3aa: CASSTRLAGEGTQYF
d_gene: -; v_gene: TRBV5-6; j_gene: TRBJ1-1; abundance: -; CDR3nt: TGTGCCAGCAGCTTGGCCTTGGAAGGGCGATTTGGCGCTGAAGCTTTCTTT; CDR3aa: CASSLALEGRFGAEAFF
d_gene: TRBD2; v_gene: TRBV7-6; j_gene: TRBJ2-3; abundance: -; CDR3nt: TGTGCCAGCAGCTTGGTAGCGGGAAACACAGATACGCAGTATTTT; CDR3aa: CASSLVAGNTDTQYF
d_gene: TRBD2; v_gene: TRBV16; j_gene: TRBJ2-7; abundance: once; CDR3nt: TGTGCCAGCAGCCAACTAGCGGGGAGCTACGAGCAGTACTTC; CDR3aa: CASSQLAGSYEQYF
d_gene: TRBD2; v_gene: TRBV9; j_gene: TRBJ2-7; abundance: -; CDR3nt: TGTGCCAGCAGCGTAGGGGGGGGACCCTACGAGCAGTACTTC; CDR3aa: CASSVGGGPYEQYF
d_gene: -; v_gene: TRBV27; j_gene: TRBJ2-2; abundance: -; CDR3nt: TGTGCCAGCAGTTTAACCGGGACGGCCCTGGGTGGGGAGCTGTTTTTT; CDR3aa: CASSLTGTALGGELFF
d_gene: TRBD1; v_gene: TRBV6-1; j_gene: TRBJ2-7; abundance: -; CDR3nt: TGTGCCAGCAGTTGGGACAGGAGCTCCTACGAGCAGTACTTC; CDR3aa: CASSWDRSSYEQYF
d_gene: -; v_gene: TRBV6-5; j_gene: TRBJ2-5; abundance: -; CDR3nt: TGTGCCAGCAGAATAGGGGGAGGACAGCAAGAGACCCAGTACTTC; CDR3aa: CASRIGGGQQETQYF
d_gene: -; v_gene: TRBV2; j_gene: TRBJ1-1; abundance: few; CDR3nt: TGTGCCAGCAGTGAGTACAGAGATATGCTGAACACTGAAGCTTTCTTT; CDR3aa: CASSEYRDMLNTEAFF
d_gene: TRBD2; v_gene: TRBV7-8; j_gene: TRBJ2-5; abundance: -; CDR3nt: TGTGCCAGCAGCCCCGGTAGGGTTAGCGGGAGTCGAGAGACCCAGTACTTC; CDR3aa: CASSPGRVSGSRETQYF
d_gene: -; v_gene: TRBV19; j_gene: TRBJ1-1; abundance: once; CDR3nt: TGTGCCAGTAGTATGGGGGGAGTGAACACTGAAGCTTTCTTT; CDR3aa: CASSMGGVNTEAFF